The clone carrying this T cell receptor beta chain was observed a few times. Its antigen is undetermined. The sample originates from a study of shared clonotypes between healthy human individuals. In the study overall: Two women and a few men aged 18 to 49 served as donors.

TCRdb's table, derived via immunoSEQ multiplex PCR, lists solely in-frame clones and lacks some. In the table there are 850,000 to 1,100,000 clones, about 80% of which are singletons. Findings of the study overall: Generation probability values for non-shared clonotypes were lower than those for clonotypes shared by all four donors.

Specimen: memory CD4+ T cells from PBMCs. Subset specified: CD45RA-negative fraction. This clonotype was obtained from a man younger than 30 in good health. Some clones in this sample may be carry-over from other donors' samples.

CDR3 coding DNA: TGTGCCAGCAGCTTGAGGCTAGCCCGTGCCGGGGAGCTGTTTTTT. It encodes CASSLRLARAGELFF. J is TRBJ2-2 and V is TRBV5-6; TRBD2 is a possible D gene (5 bases). CDR1 is SGHDT and CDR2 is YYEEEE in the germline V gene. Between the trimmed V and J ends, which lost 1 base and 6 bases, there was a span of 13 bases. The CDR3 is 15 amino acids.